What follows are 8 T cell receptor beta chains derived from one specimen sequenced in a study of identifying expanded T cells in peripheral blood. This table comes from immunoSEQ multiplex PCR, and its TCRdb copy is limited to in-frame clones, with some not included. The sample holds some 70,000 clones, 85% to 90% seen once. Sequenced input: blood. The receptors originated from a person between 18 and 75 years old in good health.

V gene TRBV7-2 combines with J gene TRBJ2-2; a possible D gene is TRBD1 (5 bases). V lost 5 bases and J 6 bases, leaving 16 bases between the germline ends. Germline CDR1 SGHTA, CDR2 FQGNSA. The CDR3 has 15 residues. The CDR3 DNA follows: TGTGCCAGCAGCCGTTCCCAGGGCAGCGCCGGGGAGCTGTTTTTT. Its protein product is CASSRSQGSAGELFF.

CDR3 coding DNA: TGTGCCAGTAGCACCGGGCAGGGGGTTTTTTACGAGCAGTACTTC. Translated: CASSTGQGVFYEQYF. The chain couples TRBV19 to TRBJ2-7; 7 positions agree with TRBD1. The germline V gene has CDR1 LNHDA and CDR2 SQIVND (reference sequence). CDR3 size: 15 residues. V trimming: 6 bases; J trimming: 4 bases; junction bases outside the gene matches: 12.

The gene calls are TRBV5-6 and TRBJ2-5; TRBD2 might be the D (7 bases). Germline V gene data show CDR1 as SGHDT and CDR2 as YYEEEE. The V end lost 6 bases, the J end lost 5 bases, and 20 bases lay between the germline ends. The CDR3 loop spans 15 amino acids. CDR3 in DNA: TGTGCCAGCACGCTATGGGGGGGCTGGGGGGAGACCCAGTACTTC. Encoded protein: CASTLWGGWGETQYF.

The chain uses TRBV18 and TRBJ2-7; TRBD1 agrees at 10 bases. Germline CDR1 reads KGHSH; CDR2 reads LQKENI. The CDR3 totals 15 residues. Losses at the gene ends were 3 bases for V and 0 bases for J; bases not matched to a gene: 2. CDR3 nucleotide sequence: TGTGCCAGCTCACCCGGGACAGGGGCCTCCTACGAGCAGTACTTC. Translating it yields CASSPGTGASYEQYF.

The chain carries TRBV15 and TRBJ1-5; no firm D call. Germline V CDR1 and CDR2: LNHNV, YYDKDF (reference sequence). The CDR3 length is 17 residues. V lost 1 base to trimming and J lost 4 bases, with 17 bases between them. The CDR3 DNA sequence: TGTGCCACCAGCAGAGGGTTAACGGACTGGGATAATCAGCCCCAGCATTTT. Its protein product is CATSRGLTDWDNQPQHF.

The chain carries TRBV7-2 and TRBJ1-3; no clear D gene. Trimming removed 1 base from V and 0 bases from J, with 16 bases in between. The CDR3 consists of 18 residues. The germline gives CDR1 SGHTA, CDR2 FQGNSA. The CDR3 region has the DNA TGTGCCAGCAGCTTAGAGGGCTCGGCGTATGTCTCTGGAAACACCATATATTTT. As protein: CASSLEGSAYVSGNTIYF. The variable domain in full, with the rest retrieved from reference TRBV7-2 and TRBJ1-3, is GAGVSQSPSNKVTEKGKDVELRCDPISGHTALYWYRQSLGQGLEFLIYFQGNSAPDKSGLPSDRFSAERTGGSVSTLTIQRTQQEDSAVYLCASSLEGSAYVSGNTIYFGEGSWLTVV.

The chain is built from TRBV11-2 and TRBJ2-3; D remains ambiguous. V shed 5 bases and J shed 5 bases, with 11 bases lying between them. CDR1 SGHAT and CDR2 FQNNGV come from the germline V gene. The CDR3 is made up of 13 amino acids. CDR3 residues: CASSPNNVDTQYF. In nucleotides, the CDR3 is TGTGCCAGCAGCCCGAACAACGTAGATACGCAGTATTTT.

The chain has TRBV28 and TRBJ2-3; 8 positions agree with TRBD1. Losses at the gene ends were 4 bases for V and 2 bases for J; bases not matched to a gene: 8. The CDR3 runs 16 residues. Germline values: CDR1 MDHEN, CDR2 SYDVKM. CDR3 coding DNA: TGTGCCAGCAGTTGGACAGGGACCCTGGACACAGATACGCAGTATTTT. It encodes CASSWTGTLDTDTQYF.